This passage covers 24 T cell receptor beta chains from one sample sequenced in a study of T cells in Graves' hyperthyroidism and ophthalmopathy. RNA transcripts provided the source from which TCR beta CDR3 regions were amplified. Researchers ran a first-round RT-PCR on the TCR CDR3 using the HTBI primer set. TCRdb re-analysed the multiplex PCR reads in MiXCR, keeping a single row per CDR3 protein. Among 400,000 to 500,000 distinct CDR3 sequences listed, roughly 15% were seen once. The sequenced material came from blood. The receptors were gathered from a woman aged 18-35 years with Graves' hyperthyroidism.

In this sample, this clonotype turned up many times. The V gene is TRBV5-5, the J gene TRBJ1-1; D is unclear. CDR1 SGHKS and CDR2 YYEKEE come from the germline V gene (reference sequence). The CDR3 sequence is 14 residues long. V dropped 1 base and J dropped 4 bases, with 11 bases sitting between them. In DNA form, the CDR3 reads TGTGCCAGCAGCTTGAAGCTTAGCGGCACTGAAGCTTTCTTT. Its protein is CASSLKLSGTEAFF.

J is TRBJ1-1 and V is TRBV28, with D possibly being TRBD1 (5 bases). V lost 1 base and J 11 bases, leaving 8 bases between the germline ends. This CDR3 is built from 11 residues. Germline CDR1 reads MDHEN; CDR2 reads SYDVKM. The CDR3 sequence is CASSLLGDAFF. As DNA, the CDR3 is TGTGCCAGCAGTTTATTGGGGGACGCTTTCTTT.

A few counts support this clonotype. This chain connects TRBV5-1 to TRBJ2-2; 7 nucleotides match TRBD1. Germline CDR1 and CDR2: SGHRS and YFSETQ. The CDR3 runs to 16 residues. The J segment lost 2 bases and the V segment lost 4 bases, leaving 8 bases of the junction unmatched. This chain's CDR3 is CASSPRDSQNTGELFF. Written as DNA, the CDR3 is TGCGCCAGCAGCCCCCGGGACAGTCAAAACACCGGGGAGCTGTTTTTT.

A single count supports this clonotype. The chain joins TRBV11-2 to TRBJ2-7, with 8 bases lining up with TRBD1. The CDR3 has 15 amino acids. Germline trimming cut 0 bases from V and 3 bases from J; bases unmatched to any gene: 4. Germline V gene data show CDR1 as SGHAT and CDR2 as FQNNGV. The CDR3 DNA reads TGTGCCAGCAGCTTAGAGTCAGGGGGCAACTACGAGCAGTACTTC. It yields the protein CASSLESGGNYEQYF.

The chain joins TRBV20-1 to TRBJ1-2; D is possibly TRBD1 (5 bases). The CDR3 spans 14 residues. Germline CDR1 reads DFQATT; CDR2 reads SNEGSKA (reference sequence). V was shortened by 0 bases and J by 8 bases, with 16 bases between the two germline ends. The CDR3 coding sequence is TGCAGTGCTAGAGATTCGGGGCAGGGATACGGCTACACCTTC. This sequence encodes CSARDSGQGYGYTF.

This clonotype was counted at least ten times. The chain has TRBV15 and TRBJ2-7; 10 bases map to TRBD1. This CDR3 is built from 14 residues. The junction had 10 bases not matched to a gene; V was cut back by 9 bases and J by 5 bases. Germline CDR1 and CDR2: LNHNV and YYDKDF (reference sequence). The CDR3 region is CATELDRGLNEQYF. DNA of the CDR3: TGTGCCACGGAACTAGACAGGGGGCTCAACGAGCAGTACTTC.

This clonotype showed up many times. This chain joins TRBV12-3 or TRBV12-4 and TRBJ1-2; D is perhaps TRBD1 (5 bases). V lost 6 bases and J lost 4, with 12 bases in between. The CDR3 is 13 residues long. The CDR3 protein is CASSPRGGYGYTF. CDR3 sequence (DNA): TGTGCCAGCAGCCCGCGGGGGGGCTATGGCTACACCTTC.

This clonotype was observed many times. V is TRBV6-1 and J is TRBJ2-6, with D possibly matching TRBD1 (5 bases). The CDR3 consists of 16 residues. V lost 5 bases and J lost 0, with 11 bases in between. CDR1 and CDR2 (germline): MNHNS, SASEGT. DNA for the CDR3: TGTGCCAGCAGTTCCCTGGGGCCCTCTGGGGCCAACGTCCTGACTTTC. Translating it yields CASSSLGPSGANVLTF.

This clonotype was counted many times. The rearrangement joins TRBV7-9 to TRBJ2-3; 10 bases align to TRBD2. The germline gives CDR1 SEHNR, CDR2 FQNEAQ (reference sequence). The CDR3 spans 14 residues. The V and J ends lost 1 base and 10 bases, in that order; junction bases with no gene match: 5. CDR3 sequence: CASSLGMTSGSQYF. CDR3 coding DNA: TGTGCCAGCAGCTTAGGGATGACTAGCGGGTCGCAGTATTTT. Combining the CDR3 with reference TRBV7-9 and TRBJ2-3 gives the whole variable domain DTGVSQNPRHKITKRGQNVTFRCDPISEHNRLYWYRQTLGQGPEFLTYFQNEAQLEKSRLLSDRFSAERPKGSFSTLEIQRTEQGDSAMYLCASSLGMTSGSQYFGPGTRLTVL.

The V call is TRBV20-1, the J call TRBJ2-2; the match to TRBD2 covers 7 bases. The CDR3 extends over 13 amino acids. The V segment lost 3 bases and the J segment 5 bases; nucleotides outside the gene matches: 3. Germline CDR1 reads DFQATT; CDR2 reads SNEGSKA (reference sequence). CDR3 loop: CSARSGETGELFF. DNA for the CDR3: TGCAGTGCTAGGAGCGGGGAGACCGGGGAGCTGTTTTTT.

The chain's CDR3 is CASSSRQEYNEQFF. CDR3 bases: TGTGCCAGCAGTTCCCGACAGGAGTACAATGAGCAGTTCTTC. The V call is TRBV28, the J call TRBJ2-1, with D possibly matching TRBD1 (6 bases). From germline, CDR1 is MDHEN and CDR2 SYDVKM. Trimming shortened V by 4 bases and J by 4 bases, and 11 bases separated the two germline ends. This CDR3 is built from 14 residues.

This clonotype was counted a few times. This chain joins TRBV5-4 and TRBJ2-3; possible D gene TRBD2, 5 bases. Germline V gene sequence: CDR1 SGHNT, CDR2 YYREEE (reference sequence). This CDR3 is built from 16 residues. Trimming pared 1 base from V and 2 bases from J, leaving 14 bases between. The DNA of the CDR3 is TGTGCCAGCAGCTTGCCGGGTAGGAGGTTCACAGATACGCAGTATTTT. Protein sequence: CASSLPGRRFTDTQYF.

The J gene is TRBJ1-2, the V gene TRBV11-2; D is undetermined. The V end was cut by 5 bases, the J end by 8 bases, with 24 bases between. The length of the CDR3 is 16 residues. CDR1 is SGHAT, CDR2 FQNNGV, per germline. The DNA for the CDR3 is TGTGCCAGCAGCCAGCAGGCCTCTACGTCCGCCGGAGGCTACACCTTC. Translation gives CASSQQASTSAGGYTF.

The chain employs TRBV19 and TRBJ2-2; 7 nucleotides agree with TRBD2. The ends lost 4 bases at V and 2 bases at J; junction bases unmatched: 10. Germline assignment: CDR1 LNHDA and CDR2 SQIVND (reference sequence). The CDR3 is made up of 17 amino acids. The CDR3 loop is CASSTFPSGSNTGELFF. CDR3 coding DNA: TGTGCCAGTAGTACCTTCCCTAGCGGAAGTAACACCGGGGAGCTGTTTTTT.

This clonotype was seen ten or more times. V usage is TRBV28 and J usage is TRBJ2-1; TRBD2 is a possible D gene (6 bases). The V gene lost 6 bases and the J gene lost 9 bases, with 15 bases spanning the gap. CDR3 length: 13 residues. Germline V CDR1 and CDR2: MDHEN, SYDVKM. The CDR3 protein is CASRLTSQGEQFF. The CDR3 coding sequence is TGTGCCAGCAGGCTTACTAGCCAGGGTGAGCAGTTCTTC.

This clonotype has ten or more counts. V usage is TRBV12-3 or TRBV12-4 and J usage is TRBJ2-7; D is possibly TRBD1 (5 bases). Trimming removed 7 bases from V and 0 bases from J, with 7 bases in between. This CDR3 spans 12 amino acids. This CDR3 is CASKGPSYEQYF. In DNA, the CDR3 is TGTGCCAGCAAGGGGCCCTCCTACGAGCAGTACTTC.

This sequence joins TRBV12-5 and TRBJ2-2; TRBD2 is a possible D gene (6 bases). Germline loops: CDR1 LGHNT, CDR2 FRNRAP. CDR3 length: 12 amino acids. V was clipped by 9 bases and J by 6 bases, with 11 bases between them. CDR3 protein: CASGSGSGELFF. The CDR3 coding sequence is TGTGCTAGCGGGAGTGGGTCCGGGGAGCTGTTTTTT. Full variable domain (outside the CDR3, taken from reference TRBV12-5 and TRBJ2-2): DARVTQTPRHKVTEMGQEVTMRCQPILGHNTVFWYRQTMMQGLELLAYFRNRAPLDDSGMPKDRFSAEMPDATLATLKIQPSEPRDSAVYFCASGSGSGELFFGEGSRLTVL.

This clonotype was seen repeatedly, ten times or more. The DNA for the CDR3 is TGTGCCAGCAGCCCATCAATACGGGACAGGCGATCCTACGAGCAGTACTTC. As protein: CASSPSIRDRRSYEQYF. The rearrangement joins TRBV7-4 to TRBJ2-7; 8 bases match TRBD1. The V gene end was trimmed by 5 bases and the J gene end by 1 base; junction bases not matched to a gene: 13. Per germline, CDR1 SGHVT and CDR2 SQSDAQ. The CDR3 spans 17 residues.

The CDR3 region has the DNA TGTGCCAGCAGCTTAGTCTATCCGACCTACGAGCAGTACTTC. The encoded protein is CASSLVYPTYEQYF. The chain joins TRBV7-2 to TRBJ2-7, with D uncertain. Trimming pared 1 base from V and 2 bases from J, leaving 9 bases between. The V gene's germline CDR1 is SGHTA and CDR2 FQGNSA. This CDR3 is 14 amino acids long.

This chain uses TRBV28 with TRBJ1-2; 12 bases fit TRBD1. After removal of 2 bases from V and 8 bases from J, the junction contained 3 bases not matched to a gene. This CDR3 contains 14 residues. CDR1 is MDHEN, CDR2 SYDVKM, per germline. The CDR3 reads CASSLGGTGGGYTF. The CDR3 DNA is TGTGCCAGCAGTTTAGGAGGGACAGGGGGCGGCTACACCTTC.

This clonotype was observed at least ten times. The chain employs TRBV20-1 and TRBJ2-5; D possibly corresponds to TRBD1 (6 bases). V lost 1 base and J 2 bases, leaving 11 bases between the germline ends. The V gene's germline CDR1 is DFQATT and CDR2 SNEGSKA (reference sequence). CDR3 length: 14 amino acids. This CDR3 reads CSARGGTLQETQYF. CDR3 DNA: TGCAGTGCTAGAGGAGGGACACTTCAAGAGACCCAGTACTTC.

This clonotype has a handful of counts. The CDR3 here is CASSSGTVSYEQYF. The DNA for the CDR3 is TGTGCCAGTAGTAGCGGGACAGTCTCCTACGAGCAGTACTTC. The gene calls are TRBV19 and TRBJ2-7; weak D call: TRBD1 (7 bases). The CDR3 spans 14 residues. Germline CDR1 reads LNHDA; CDR2 reads SQIVND (reference sequence). V was pared by 4 bases and J by 0 bases, with 10 bases between. Full variable domain (outside the CDR3, taken from reference TRBV19 and TRBJ2-7): DGGITQSPKYLFRKEGQNVTLSCEQNLNHDAMYWYRQDPGQGLRLIYYSQIVNDFQKGDIAEGYSVSREKKESFPLTVTSAQKNPTAFYLCASSSGTVSYEQYFGPGTRLTVT.

Worth noting for this clonotype: Germline and junction disagree at one end, which may indicate a read error. This sequence joins TRBV6-9 and TRBJ2-2; 11 bases align to TRBD2. Looked up from germline, CDR1 is MNHGY and CDR2 is SVAAGI. The CDR3 sequence is 15 residues long. CDR3 coding DNA: TGTGCCAGCAGTTACGGGACTAGCGGTACCGGGAAGCTGTTTTTT. Translated, it gives CASSYGTSGTGKLFF.

This clonotype appeared many times. This rearrangement joins TRBV27 to TRBJ2-1, with TRBD2 matching over 14 bases. Per the germline V gene, CDR1 is MNHEY and CDR2 is SMNVEV (reference sequence). CDR3 length equals 16 residues. After removal of 9 bases from V and 3 bases from J, the junction contained 7 bases not matched to a gene. In DNA, the CDR3 is TGTGCCAGTAGACTAGCGGGAGGGCGAAACTACAATGAGCAGTTCTTC. It yields the protein CASRLAGGRNYNEQFF.